These 21 T cell receptor beta chains originate from one sample sequenced in a study of blood T cell repertoires in COVID-19. Sequencing used immunoSEQ multiplex PCR; TCRdb keeps in-frame clones, though not all of them. Of 260,000 or so clones in the sample, 75% to 85% were seen once. Sample: peripheral blood. These receptors came from an elderly woman with COVID-19, enrolled during active disease.

The chain couples TRBV9 to TRBJ1-2, with D perhaps matching TRBD1 (5 bases). Per germline, CDR1 SGDLS and CDR2 YYNGEE. The CDR3 is made up of 14 amino acids. The V end lost 4 bases, the J end lost 4 bases, and 14 bases lay between the germline ends. This CDR3 reads CASSPSPGPYGYTF. Written as DNA, the CDR3 is TGTGCCAGCAGCCCCTCCCCAGGGCCCTATGGCTACACCTTC. The variable domain in full, completed from reference TRBV9 and TRBJ1-2, reads DSGVTQTPKHLITATGQRVTLRCSPRSGDLSVYWYQQSLDQGLQFLIQYYNGEERAKGNILERFSAQQFPDLHSELNLSSLELGDSALYFCASSPSPGPYGYTFGSGTRLTVV.

The chain couples TRBV21-1 to TRBJ2-3; the table gives TRBD2 as D, unverified against the DNA. TRBV21-1 is marked as a pseudogene. The CDR3 spans 16 residues. The CDR3 DNA is TGTGCCAGCAGCAAAGGGACTAGAGTCCGCACAGATACGCAGTATTTT. This codes for CASSKGTRVRTDTQYF.

The chain combines TRBV11-1 with TRBJ1-1; 8 nucleotides match TRBD1. Germline V gives CDR1 SGHAT, CDR2 FQDESV (reference sequence). The trim removed 6 bases at V and 1 base at J, leaving 7 bases unmatched. The CDR3 length is 15 residues. The CDR3 coding sequence is TGTGCCAGCAGATACCCGACAGGGGCGAACACTGAAGCTTTCTTT. Translation: CASRYPTGANTEAFF.

This clone appeared a single time. V is TRBV18 and J is TRBJ2-7; D is uncertain. Between the trimmed V and J ends, which lost 2 bases and 1 base, there was a span of 9 bases. The CDR3 length is 14 residues. The germline V gene has CDR1 KGHSH and CDR2 LQKENI. The CDR3 is CASSPAIESYEQYF. CDR3 nucleotides: TGTGCCAGCTCACCAGCAATAGAGTCCTACGAGCAGTACTTC. The full variable domain, with the rest looked up from reference TRBV18 and TRBJ2-7, is NAGVMQNPRHLVRRRGQEARLRCSPMKGHSHVYWYRQLPEEGLKFMVYLQKENIIDESGMPKERFSAEFPKEGPSILRIQQVVRGDSAAYFCASSPAIESYEQYFGPGTRLTVT.

The chain combines TRBV5-4 with TRBJ1-2; TRBD1 agrees at 8 bases. J was trimmed by 4 bases and V by 5 bases; bases with no gene match: 7. The CDR3 is 14 amino acids. CDR1 and CDR2 (germline): SGHNT, YYREEE (reference sequence). The CDR3 DNA sequence: TGTGCCAGCAGGGAACAGGGGGAGAGCTATGGCTACACCTTC. This sequence encodes CASREQGESYGYTF.

V gene TRBV4-2 combines with J gene TRBJ2-1; 8 bases line up with TRBD2. Looked up from germline, CDR1 is LGHNA and CDR2 is YNFKEQ. The CDR3 consists of 15 residues. Trimming took 4 bases from V and 4 from J; bases not matched to a gene: 6. The CDR3 sequence: CASSPAGGGYNEQFF. In nucleotides, the CDR3 is TGTGCCAGCAGCCCCGCGGGGGGTGGGTACAATGAGCAGTTCTTC.

This rearrangement joins TRBV14 to TRBJ1-1, with TRBD1 as a possible D gene (6 bases). V lost 3 bases and J 3 bases, leaving 14 bases between the germline ends. Looked up from germline, CDR1 is SGHDN and CDR2 is FVKESK. The CDR3 runs 15 residues. The CDR3 protein is CASSHDYTGYTEAFF. CDR3 DNA sequence: TGTGCCAGCAGCCACGACTATACAGGGTACACTGAAGCTTTCTTT.

The rearrangement uses TRBV19 and TRBJ1-3; no clear D. The V gene lost 4 bases and the J gene lost 4 bases, with 8 bases spanning the gap. Germline V gene sequence: CDR1 LNHDA, CDR2 SQIVND (reference sequence). The CDR3 has 13 residues. CDR3 coding DNA: TGTGCCAGTAGTAGAGTCTCCGGAAACACCATATATTTT. This sequence encodes CASSRVSGNTIYF. Looking up the rest from reference TRBV19 and TRBJ1-3 gives the full variable domain: DGGITQSPKYLFRKEGQNVTLSCEQNLNHDAMYWYRQDPGQGLRLIYYSQIVNDFQKGDIAEGYSVSREKKESFPLTVTSAQKNPTAFYLCASSRVSGNTIYFGEGSWLTVV.

The J gene is TRBJ2-5, the V gene TRBV7-2; 13 bases map to TRBD2. V was pared by 6 bases and J by 4 bases, with 11 bases of the junction left unmatched. The germline V gene has CDR1 SGHTA and CDR2 FQGNSA. This CDR3 region has 17 residues. CDR3 DNA: TGTGCCAGCAGTTCCGGGACTAGCGGGATAAGGCGAGAGACCCAGTACTTC. Translated: CASSSGTSGIRRETQYF.

The chain links TRBV6-5 to TRBJ2-7, with TRBD2 matching over 9 bases. Germline loops: CDR1 MNHEY, CDR2 SVGAGI. The CDR3 is 15 amino acids. V shed 6 bases, J shed 5 bases, and the junction held 11 bases outside the gene matches. Written as DNA, the CDR3 is TGTGCCAGCAGACGCCTAGCGGGGAGGGGCGACGAGCAGTACTTC. Translation gives CASRRLAGRGDEQYF.

The count of this clone is one. This chain links TRBV5-1 with TRBJ1-2, with D unclear. The CDR3 covers 15 residues. With 0 bases removed from V and 4 bases from J, the gap between germline ends came to 13 bases. From germline, CDR1 is SGHRS and CDR2 YFSETQ. The CDR3 sequence: CASSLVSEVSYGYTF. CDR3 nucleotide sequence: TGCGCCAGCAGCTTGGTTTCCGAGGTATCCTATGGCTACACCTTC.

This clone was recorded a few times. This chain joins TRBV10-2 and TRBJ1-5; D is unresolved. V lost 4 bases, J lost 3 bases, and 7 bases lay in between. CDR1 and CDR2 from the germline V gene are WSHSY and SAAADI. The CDR3 covers 13 residues. The CDR3 DNA is TGCGCCAGCAGTGGACAATTCAATCAGCCCCAGCATTTT. Its translation: CASSGQFNQPQHF.

The genes are TRBV13 and TRBJ2-5, with 7 nucleotides matching TRBD2. The CDR3 sequence is 16 residues long. V lost 1 base to trimming and J lost 4 bases; unmatched junction nucleotides: 9. Germline CDR1 PRHDT, CDR2 FYEKMQ (reference sequence). CDR3 loop: CASSLDGGRVGETQYF. CDR3 nucleotides: TGTGCCAGCAGCTTAGATGGCGGGAGAGTAGGAGAGACCCAGTACTTC.

The chain carries TRBV9 and TRBJ1-1; 9 bases align to TRBD1. After removal of 2 bases from V and 1 base from J, the junction contained 6 bases not matched to a gene. CDR1 SGDLS and CDR2 YYNGEE come from the germline V gene. The CDR3 has 16 residues. The CDR3 DNA sequence: TGTGCCAGCAGCGTTGGACAGGGGAGGGCGAACACTGAAGCTTTCTTT. Amino acids: CASSVGQGRANTEAFF.

The J gene is TRBJ1-5, the V gene TRBV19; no clear D. The CDR3 is made up of 16 amino acids. Germline V gene data show CDR1 as LNHDA and CDR2 as SQIVND (reference sequence). Trimming took off 6 bases at V and 1 base at J, with 16 bases between the two ends. Written as DNA, the CDR3 is TGTGCCAGTAGGCGGGTGGCTTTGTTAAGCAATCAGCCCCAGCATTTT. Its translation: CASRRVALLSNQPQHF.

This clone came up once. The rearrangement joins TRBV6-6 to TRBJ1-5; D is uncertain. Germline CDR1 MNHNY, CDR2 SVGAGI (reference sequence). The CDR3 sequence is 12 residues long. V was cut by 7 bases and J by 7 bases, with 11 bases left in between. The CDR3 sequence: CASNLLGQPQHF. The CDR3 coding sequence is TGTGCCAGCAACTTACTAGGCCAGCCCCAGCATTTT.

The J gene is TRBJ2-4, the V gene TRBV2, with D tentatively TRBD2 (6 bases). Germline V gene lookup returns CDR1 SNHLY and CDR2 FYNNEI. This CDR3 contains 14 residues. Trimming cost V 1 base and J 6 bases, with 10 bases left between them. The CDR3 region is CASSEELAINIQYF. The CDR3 coding sequence is TGTGCCAGCAGTGAAGAACTAGCTATAAACATTCAGTACTTC.

The chain has TRBV3-1 (or the pseudogene TRBV3-2) and TRBJ1-2, with TRBD1 matching over 9 bases. CDR1 LGHDT and CDR2 YNNKEL come from the germline V gene (reference sequence). This CDR3 is 15 amino acids long. V shed 0 bases, J shed 8 bases, and the junction held 7 bases outside the gene matches. CDR3 DNA sequence: TGTGCCAGCAGCCAAGACACAGGGGGCGCAGGCGGCTACACCTTC. This codes for CASSQDTGGAGGYTF.

This chain connects TRBV6-2 or TRBV6-3 to TRBJ1-5; 7 bases fit TRBD1. The V gene's germline CDR1 is MNHEY and CDR2 SVGEGT. This CDR3 spans 13 amino acids. The trim removed 5 bases at V and 12 bases at J, leaving 10 bases unmatched. DNA of the CDR3: TGTGCCAGCAGTAACGGGGGACAGACAAACCAGCATTTT. Its protein is CASSNGGQTNQHF.

The chain has TRBV7-2 and TRBJ1-3; D remains unclear. The CDR3 extends over 15 amino acids. V was clipped by 5 bases and J by 0 bases, with 11 bases between them. CDR1 SGHTA and CDR2 FQGNSA come from the germline V gene. The CDR3 coding sequence is TGTGCCAGCAGCCCCTCGGGATTCTCTGGAAACACCATATATTTT. Its translation is CASSPSGFSGNTIYF.

The chain is built from TRBV20-1 and TRBJ2-7; perhaps TRBD1 as D (6 bases). The germline gives CDR1 DFQATT, CDR2 SNEGSKA (reference sequence). This CDR3 contains 11 residues. V lost 5 bases to trimming and J lost 7 bases, with 12 bases between them. The CDR3 here is CSALLTGEQYF. The CDR3, as DNA: TGCAGTGCTCTTCTAACAGGGGAGCAGTACTTC.